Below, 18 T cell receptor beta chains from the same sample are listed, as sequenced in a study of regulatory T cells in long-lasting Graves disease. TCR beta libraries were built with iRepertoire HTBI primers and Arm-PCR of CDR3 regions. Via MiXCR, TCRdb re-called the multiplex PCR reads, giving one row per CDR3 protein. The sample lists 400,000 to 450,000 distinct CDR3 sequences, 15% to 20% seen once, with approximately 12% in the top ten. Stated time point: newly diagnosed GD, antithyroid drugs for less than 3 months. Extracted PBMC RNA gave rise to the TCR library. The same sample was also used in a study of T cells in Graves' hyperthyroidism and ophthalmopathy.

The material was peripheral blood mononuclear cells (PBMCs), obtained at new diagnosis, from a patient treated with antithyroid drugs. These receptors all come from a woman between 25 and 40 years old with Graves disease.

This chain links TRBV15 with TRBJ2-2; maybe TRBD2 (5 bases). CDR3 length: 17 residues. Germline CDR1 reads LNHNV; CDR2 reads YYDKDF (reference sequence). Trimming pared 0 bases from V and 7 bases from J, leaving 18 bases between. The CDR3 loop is CATSRDSWLAPHGELFF. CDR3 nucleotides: TGTGCCACCAGCAGAGATAGTTGGCTAGCTCCCCACGGGGAGCTGTTTTTT.

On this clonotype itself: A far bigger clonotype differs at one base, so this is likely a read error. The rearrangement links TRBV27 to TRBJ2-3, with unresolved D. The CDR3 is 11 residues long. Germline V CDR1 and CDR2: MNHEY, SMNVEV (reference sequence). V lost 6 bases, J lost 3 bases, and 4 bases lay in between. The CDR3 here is CASRKTDTQYF. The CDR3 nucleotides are TGTGCCAGCAGAAAGACAGATACGCAGTATTTT.

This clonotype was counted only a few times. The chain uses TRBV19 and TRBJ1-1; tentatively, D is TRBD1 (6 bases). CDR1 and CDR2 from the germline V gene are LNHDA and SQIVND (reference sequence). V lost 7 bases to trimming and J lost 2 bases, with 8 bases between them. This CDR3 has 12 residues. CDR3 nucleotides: TGTGCCAGTACGGACAGTAACACTGAAGCTTTCTTT. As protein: CASTDSNTEAFF.

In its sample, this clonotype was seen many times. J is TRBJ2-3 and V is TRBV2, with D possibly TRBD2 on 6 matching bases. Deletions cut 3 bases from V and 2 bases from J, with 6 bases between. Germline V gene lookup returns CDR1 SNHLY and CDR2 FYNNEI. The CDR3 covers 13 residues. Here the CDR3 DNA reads TGTGCCAGCAGTGAGGGACTCACAGATACGCAGTATTTT. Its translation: CASSEGLTDTQYF.

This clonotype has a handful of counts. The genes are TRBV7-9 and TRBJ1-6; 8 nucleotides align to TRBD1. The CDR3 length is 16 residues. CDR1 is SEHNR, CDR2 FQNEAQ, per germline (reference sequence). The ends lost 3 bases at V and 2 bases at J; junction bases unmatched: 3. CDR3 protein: CASSLQGATYNSPLHF. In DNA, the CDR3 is TGTGCCAGCAGCTTGCAGGGGGCTACCTATAATTCACCCCTCCACTTT.

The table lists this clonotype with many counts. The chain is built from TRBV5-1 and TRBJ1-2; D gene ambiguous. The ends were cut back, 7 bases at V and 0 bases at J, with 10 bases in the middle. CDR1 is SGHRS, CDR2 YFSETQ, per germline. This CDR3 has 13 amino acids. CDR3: CASGTEANYGYTF. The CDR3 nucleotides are TGCGCCAGCGGAACGGAGGCTAACTATGGCTACACCTTC.

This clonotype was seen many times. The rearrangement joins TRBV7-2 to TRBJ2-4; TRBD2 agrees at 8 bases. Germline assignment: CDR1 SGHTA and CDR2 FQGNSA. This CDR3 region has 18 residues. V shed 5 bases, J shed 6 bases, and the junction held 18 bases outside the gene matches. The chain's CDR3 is CASSVRIREGPRGNIQYF. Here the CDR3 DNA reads TGTGCCAGCAGCGTAAGGATCCGGGAGGGCCCTCGGGGAAACATTCAGTACTTC.

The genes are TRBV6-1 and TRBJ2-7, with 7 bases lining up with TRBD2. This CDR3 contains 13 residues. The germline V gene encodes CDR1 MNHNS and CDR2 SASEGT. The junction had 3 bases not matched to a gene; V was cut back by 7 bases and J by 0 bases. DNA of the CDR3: TGTGCCAGCATCGGACTAGACTCCTACGAGCAGTACTTC. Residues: CASIGLDSYEQYF.

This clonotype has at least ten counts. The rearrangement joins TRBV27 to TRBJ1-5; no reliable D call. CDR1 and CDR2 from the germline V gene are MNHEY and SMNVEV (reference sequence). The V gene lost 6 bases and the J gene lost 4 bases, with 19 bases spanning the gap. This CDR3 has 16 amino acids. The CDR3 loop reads CASRRKVGPVNQPQHF. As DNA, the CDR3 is TGTGCCAGCAGAAGGAAGGTAGGTCCCGTGAATCAGCCCCAGCATTTT.

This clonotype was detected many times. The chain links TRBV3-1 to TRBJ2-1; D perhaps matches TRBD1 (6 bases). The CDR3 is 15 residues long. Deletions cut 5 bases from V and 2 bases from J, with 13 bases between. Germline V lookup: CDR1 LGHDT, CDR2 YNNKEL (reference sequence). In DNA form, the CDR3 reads TGTGCCAGCAGCTTCAGGGGTGGCCCCTACAATGAGCAGTTCTTC. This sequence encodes CASSFRGGPYNEQFF.

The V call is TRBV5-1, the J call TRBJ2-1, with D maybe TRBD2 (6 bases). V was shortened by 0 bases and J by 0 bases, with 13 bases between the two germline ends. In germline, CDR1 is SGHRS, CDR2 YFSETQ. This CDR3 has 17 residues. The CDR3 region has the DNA TGCGCCAGCAGCTTGGGGGTAGGGAGGAGCTCCTACAATGAGCAGTTCTTC. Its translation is CASSLGVGRSSYNEQFF. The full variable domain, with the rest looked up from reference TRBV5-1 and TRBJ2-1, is KAGVTQTPRYLIKTRGQQVTLSCSPISGHRSVSWYQQTPGQGLQFLFEYFSETQRNKGNFPGRFSGRQFSNSRSEMNVSTLELGDSALYLCASSLGVGRSSYNEQFFGPGTRLTVL.

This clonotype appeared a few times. CDR3 sequence (DNA): TGTGCCAGCAGTGTCCCCCCCACAGATACGCAGTATTTT. Its translation is CASSVPPTDTQYF. The J gene is TRBJ2-3, the V gene TRBV6-1; D not certain. The CDR3 length is 13 residues. V was trimmed by 4 bases and J by 2 bases, leaving 7 bases between them. CDR1 and CDR2 (germline): MNHNS, SASEGT.

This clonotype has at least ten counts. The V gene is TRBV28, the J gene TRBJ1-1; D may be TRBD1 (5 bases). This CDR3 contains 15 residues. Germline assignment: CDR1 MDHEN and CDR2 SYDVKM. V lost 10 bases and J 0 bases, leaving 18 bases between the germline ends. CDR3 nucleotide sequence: TGTGCCACCCATGGGGGTCCATCAATGAACACTGAAGCTTTCTTT. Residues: CATHGGPSMNTEAFF.

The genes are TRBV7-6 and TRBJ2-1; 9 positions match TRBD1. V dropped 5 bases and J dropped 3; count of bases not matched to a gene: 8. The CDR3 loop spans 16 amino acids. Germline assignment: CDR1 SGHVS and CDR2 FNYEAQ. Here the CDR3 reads CASSSSGTGCYNEQFF. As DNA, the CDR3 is TGTGCCAGCAGCAGTTCCGGGACAGGGTGCTACAATGAGCAGTTCTTC.

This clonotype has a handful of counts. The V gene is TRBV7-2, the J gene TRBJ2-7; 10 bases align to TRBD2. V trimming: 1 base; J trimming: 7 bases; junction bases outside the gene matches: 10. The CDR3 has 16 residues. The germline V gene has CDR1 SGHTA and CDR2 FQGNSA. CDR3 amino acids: CASSLEASGGFREQYF. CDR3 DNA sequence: TGTGCCAGCAGCTTAGAGGCTAGCGGGGGCTTTAGGGAGCAGTACTTC.

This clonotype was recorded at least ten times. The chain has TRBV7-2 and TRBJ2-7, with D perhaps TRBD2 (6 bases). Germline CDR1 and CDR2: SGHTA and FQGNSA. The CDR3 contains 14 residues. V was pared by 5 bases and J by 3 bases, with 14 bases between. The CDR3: CASSRDPGDYEQYF. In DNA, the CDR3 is TGTGCCAGCAGCCGGGACCCGGGAGACTACGAGCAGTACTTC. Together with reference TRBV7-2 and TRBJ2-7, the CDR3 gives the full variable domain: GAGVSQSPSNKVTEKGKDVELRCDPISGHTALYWYRQSLGQGLEFLIYFQGNSAPDKSGLPSDRFSAERTGGSVSTLTIQRTQQEDSAVYLCASSRDPGDYEQYFGPGTRLTVT.

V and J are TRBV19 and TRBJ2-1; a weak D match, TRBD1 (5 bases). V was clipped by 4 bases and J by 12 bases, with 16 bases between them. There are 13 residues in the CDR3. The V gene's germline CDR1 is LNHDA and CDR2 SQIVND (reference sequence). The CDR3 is CASSTLGAMGQFF. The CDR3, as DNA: TGTGCCAGTAGTACTCTTGGGGCGATGGGGCAGTTCTTC.

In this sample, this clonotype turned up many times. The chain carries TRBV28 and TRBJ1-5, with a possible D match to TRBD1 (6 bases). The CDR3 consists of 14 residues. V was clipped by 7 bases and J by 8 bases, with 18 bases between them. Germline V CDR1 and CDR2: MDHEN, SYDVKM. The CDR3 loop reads CASNPYGTNKPQHF. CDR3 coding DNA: TGTGCCAGCAATCCGTATGGGACAAATAAGCCCCAGCATTTT.